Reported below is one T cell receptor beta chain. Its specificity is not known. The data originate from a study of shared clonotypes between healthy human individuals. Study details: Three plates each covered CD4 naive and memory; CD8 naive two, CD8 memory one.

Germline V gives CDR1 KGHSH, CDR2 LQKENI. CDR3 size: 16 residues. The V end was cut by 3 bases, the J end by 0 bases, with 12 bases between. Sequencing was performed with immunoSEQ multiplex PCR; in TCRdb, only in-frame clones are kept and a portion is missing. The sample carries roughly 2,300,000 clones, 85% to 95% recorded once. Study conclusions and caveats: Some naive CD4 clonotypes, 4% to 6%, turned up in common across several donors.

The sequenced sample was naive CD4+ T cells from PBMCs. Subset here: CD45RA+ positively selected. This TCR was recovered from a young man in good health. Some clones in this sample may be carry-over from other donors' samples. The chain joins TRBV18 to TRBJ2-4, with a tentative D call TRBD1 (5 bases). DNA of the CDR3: TGTGCCAGCTCACCTCCAGGGTCCCTAGCCAAAAACATTCAGTACTTC. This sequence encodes CASSPPGSLAKNIQYF.